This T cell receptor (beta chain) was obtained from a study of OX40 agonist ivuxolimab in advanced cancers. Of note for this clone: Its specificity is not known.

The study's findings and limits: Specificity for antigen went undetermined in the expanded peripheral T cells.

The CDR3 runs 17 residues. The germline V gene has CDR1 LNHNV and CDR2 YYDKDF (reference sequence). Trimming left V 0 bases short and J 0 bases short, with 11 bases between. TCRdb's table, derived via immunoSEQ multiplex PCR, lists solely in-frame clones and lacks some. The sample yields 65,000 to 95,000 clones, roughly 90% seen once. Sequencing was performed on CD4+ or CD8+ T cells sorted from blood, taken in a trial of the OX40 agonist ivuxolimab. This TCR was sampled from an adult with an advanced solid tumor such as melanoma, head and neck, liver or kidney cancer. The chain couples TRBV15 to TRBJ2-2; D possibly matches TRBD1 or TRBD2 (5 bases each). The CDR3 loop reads CATSRDLGDANTGELFF. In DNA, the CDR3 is TGTGCCACCAGCAGAGATCTGGGGGACGCGAACACCGGGGAGCTGTTTTTT.